Detailed here is one TCR beta chain. Its antigen has not been determined. Nothing much larger sits one base from this clone, and base qualities are not available. This sample stems from a study of T-cell reconstitution after alpha-beta-depleted transplantation in children (dated by TCRdb to 2015 to 2016). The study in broad terms: Using TCR repertoire profiling, the study quantitatively followed how T-cell immune reconstitution unfolded in children after TCRalphabeta/CD19-depleted allogeneic hematopoietic cell transplantation.

The CDR3 spans 16 residues, from the cysteine through the phenylalanine. Only CDR3 DNA is held: 48 bases, read in frame from base 1. V is cut by 4 bases and J by 0 bases, and the space between the germline ends is 13 bases. In the germline V gene, CDR1 corresponds to MRHNA and CDR2 to SNTAGT. Libraries came from PCR. This sample was sequenced with an Illumina HiSeq 2500. Molecular barcoding was employed in the preparation of TCR libraries, with unique molecular identifiers being used to normalize TCRbeta repertoire quantification. Using fastp at Q25 and MiXCR, TCRdb reprocessed the public reads and kept productive beta chains. Identical CDR3 protein sequences are pooled into one entry, listed with their most common genes and DNA. The sample table lists about 480,000 distinct CDR3 sequences, about 12% of them with a count of one. The top ten hold under 7% of the sample.

The rearrangement combines TRBV6-4 with TRBJ2-1; tentative D gene TRBD1, with 5 bases matching. The material was PBMCs from the stem cell graft donor, obtained from the stem cell graft. This receptor was obtained from a human donor who donated a stem cell graft to a child with combined immunodeficiency. The DNA is as follows: TGTGCCAGCAGTGGGGGCCCCAGGGCCTCCTACAATGAGCAGTTCTTC. Its protein product is CASSGGPRASYNEQFF.